The 21 T cell receptor beta chains listed next were all sequenced from one sample in a study of cytomegalovirus exposure and HLA in healthy donors. Primers: 60 Vbeta forward and 13 Jbeta reverse. TCRdb keeps only in-frame clones here, not all; method: immunoSEQ multiplex PCR. The profile shows around 60,000 clones, around 82% of them singletons. Sequenced sample: PBMCs. The receptors were gathered from a male donor in good health and CMV-seronegative.

V and J are TRBV10-3 and TRBJ2-3; 11 nucleotides match TRBD2. V dropped 3 bases and J dropped 5; count of bases not matched to a gene: 13. The CDR3 is made up of 18 amino acids. Germline V gene data show CDR1 as ENHRY and CDR2 as SYGVKD. This CDR3 is CAISDRLASGGKEDTQYF. As DNA, the CDR3 is TGTGCCATCAGTGATCGTTTGGCTAGCGGGGGGAAAGAAGATACGCAGTATTTT.

This clone was recorded a few times. The chain links TRBV29-1 to TRBJ2-3; D might be TRBD2 (6 bases). There are 14 residues in the CDR3. Germline loops: CDR1 SQVTM, CDR2 ANQGSEA. V was trimmed by 3 bases and J by 0 bases, leaving 10 bases between them. CDR3 sequence: CSVDNRGSTDTQYF. The DNA for the CDR3 is TGCAGCGTTGATAATCGGGGGAGCACAGATACGCAGTATTTT.

The table lists this clone with a count of one. In DNA form, the CDR3 reads TGTGCCAGCTCACAGGGACAGGGCGGCGAGTCACCCCTCCACTTT. Translating it yields CASSQGQGGESPLHF. This chain uses TRBV18 with TRBJ1-6; 9 nucleotides match TRBD1. The CDR3 is 15 amino acids. Looked up from germline, CDR1 is KGHSH and CDR2 is LQKENI. V shed 4 bases, J shed 10 bases, and the junction held 8 bases outside the gene matches.

CDR3 sequence (DNA): TGTGCCAGCAGCGCCGGGGGGGGGACTGAAGCTTTCTTT. Translating gives CASSAGGGTEAFF. The rearrangement links TRBV9 to TRBJ1-1, with a tentative D call TRBD1 (5 bases). The CDR3 covers 13 residues. The ends were cut back, 3 bases at V and 5 bases at J, with 11 bases in the middle. The germline gives CDR1 SGDLS, CDR2 YYNGEE.

Worth noting for this clone: Germline is not matched at one junction end, which may reflect a read error. The chain uses TRBV5-1 and TRBJ2-1; TRBD2 matches 9 bases. The CDR3 contains 18 residues. Germline V CDR1 and CDR2: SGHRS, YFSETQ. The CDR3 loop is CTSSLEPGLAVSYNEQFF. The CDR3 bases are TGCACCAGCAGCTTGGAACCGGGACTAGCAGTTTCCTACAATGAGCAGTTCTTC.

The chain links TRBV18 to TRBJ2-7, with 7 positions matching TRBD2. This CDR3 region has 14 residues. The trim removed 2 bases at V and 3 bases at J, leaving 4 bases unmatched. Germline values: CDR1 KGHSH, CDR2 LQKENI. Here the CDR3 DNA reads TGTGCCAGCTCACCAACCAGCGGGGACTACGAGCAGTACTTC. Its protein is CASSPTSGDYEQYF.

This clone was seen a single time. The gene calls are TRBV4-2 and TRBJ2-2; D may be TRBD1 (6 bases). The CDR3 has 15 residues. V was shortened by 1 base and J by 1 base, with 7 bases between the two germline ends. Germline V lookup: CDR1 LGHNA, CDR2 YNFKEQ. The CDR3 loop is CASSQGQENTGELFF. CDR3 nucleotides: TGTGCCAGCAGCCAAGGACAGGAGAACACCGGGGAGCTGTTTTTT.

V gene TRBV25-1 combines with J gene TRBJ1-2; D is possibly TRBD1 (6 bases). From germline, CDR1 is MGHDK and CDR2 SYGVNS. Between the trimmed V and J ends, which lost 3 bases and 3 bases, there was a span of 14 bases. The CDR3 contains 15 residues. The CDR3 spells CASSDPSRGYYGYTF. The CDR3 DNA sequence: TGTGCCAGCAGTGACCCCTCGAGGGGGTACTATGGCTACACCTTC.

The sample holds a few counts of this clone. This sequence joins TRBV5-4 and TRBJ2-5, with D maybe TRBD2 (5 bases). This CDR3 spans 14 amino acids. The V and J ends lost 4 bases and 5 bases respectively, with 15 bases between them. Germline CDR1 is SGHNT and CDR2 is YYREEE (reference sequence). CDR3 residues: CASSPWTGEETQYF. The CDR3 DNA sequence: TGTGCCAGCAGCCCGTGGACTGGCGAGGAGACCCAGTACTTC.

The rearrangement uses TRBV6-1 and TRBJ2-7, with 13 bases fitting TRBD2. V dropped 5 bases and J dropped 4; count of bases not matched to a gene: 5. This CDR3 comprises 15 residues. Germline V gene data show CDR1 as MNHNS and CDR2 as SASEGT. The CDR3 loop reads CASSRRTSGGYEQYF. The CDR3 DNA sequence: TGTGCCAGCAGTCGCCGGACTAGCGGGGGATACGAGCAGTACTTC.

The CDR3 region is CASSLISDWRSTEAFF. CDR3 DNA sequence: TGCGCCAGCAGCCTAATATCTGACTGGAGGAGCACTGAAGCTTTCTTT. The chain employs TRBV5-1 and TRBJ1-1; D gene unclear. The CDR3 runs 16 residues. Between the trimmed V and J ends, which lost 4 bases and 4 bases, there was a span of 20 bases. Germline loops: CDR1 SGHRS, CDR2 YFSETQ. Looking up the rest from reference TRBV5-1 and TRBJ1-1 gives the full variable domain: KAGVTQTPRYLIKTRGQQVTLSCSPISGHRSVSWYQQTPGQGLQFLFEYFSETQRNKGNFPGRFSGRQFSNSRSEMNVSTLELGDSALYLCASSLISDWRSTEAFFGQGTRLTVV.

This chain connects TRBV5-4 to TRBJ1-2, with TRBD1 as a possible D gene (6 bases). The CDR3 totals 15 residues. V lost 5 bases and J lost 4, with 18 bases in between. In germline, CDR1 is SGHNT, CDR2 YYREEE (reference sequence). CDR3 residues: CASRPGGGQSYGYTF. The CDR3 DNA follows: TGTGCCAGCAGACCCGGGGGGGGGCAGAGCTATGGCTACACCTTC. The full variable domain, in which reference TRBV5-4 and TRBJ1-2 provide the parts outside the CDR3, is ETGVTQSPTHLIKTRGQQVTLRCSSQSGHNTVSWYQQALGQGPQFIFQYYREEENGRGNFPPRFSGLQFPNYSSELNVNALELDDSALYLCASRPGGGQSYGYTFGSGTRLTVV.

The chain couples TRBV5-6 to TRBJ1-5; unclear D gene. CDR3 length: 15 residues. Trimming stripped 3 bases from V and 4 bases from J, with 14 bases between. Germline CDR1 reads SGHDT; CDR2 reads YYEEEE. CDR3 loop: CASSSVAGLNQPQHF. DNA for the CDR3: TGTGCCAGCAGCTCGGTAGCGGGCCTGAATCAGCCCCAGCATTTT.

The V and J genes are TRBV11-2 and TRBJ2-5; 8 positions match TRBD2. The CDR3 contains 16 residues. Germline trimming cut 5 bases from V and 5 bases from J; bases unmatched to any gene: 13. Germline V gene sequence: CDR1 SGHAT, CDR2 FQNNGV. CDR3 sequence (DNA): TGTGCCAGCAGCCGAGTAGGCGGGGGGCCGAGTGAGACCCAGTACTTC. It specifies CASSRVGGGPSETQYF.

V is TRBV11-3 and J is TRBJ1-2, with D perhaps matching TRBD1 (5 bases). V was cut by 3 bases and J by 1 base, with 15 bases left in between. The CDR3 is 16 residues long. CDR1 SGHNT and CDR2 YENEEA come from the germline V gene. The CDR3 reads CASSFFGAVGNYGYTF. The CDR3 DNA sequence: TGTGCCAGCAGCTTTTTTGGGGCAGTGGGTAACTATGGCTACACCTTC.

V is TRBV27 and J is TRBJ1-6; D might be TRBD1 (6 bases). Germline V lookup: CDR1 MNHEY, CDR2 SMNVEV (reference sequence). V lost 6 bases, J lost 1 base, and 13 bases lay in between. This CDR3 has 16 amino acids. DNA of the CDR3: TGTGCCAGCAGCAACAGGGAAGGGTCCTATAATTCACCCCTCCACTTT. It is translated as CASSNREGSYNSPLHF.

This clone was found a few times. The rearrangement joins TRBV19 to TRBJ2-7; 7 bases align to TRBD2. J lost 7 bases, V lost 10 bases, and 16 bases had no gene match. The CDR3 is 14 residues long. The germline CDR1 and CDR2 sequences are LNHDA and SQIVND (reference sequence). The CDR3 sequence is CATGRGEGLREQYF. The CDR3 DNA follows: TGTGCCACTGGACGGGGGGAGGGCCTACGGGAGCAGTACTTC.

This sequence joins TRBV2 and TRBJ1-3; D unresolved. Germline CDR1 SNHLY, CDR2 FYNNEI. V was cut by 6 bases and J by 4 bases, with 19 bases left in between. The CDR3 contains 16 residues. DNA of the CDR3: TGTGCCAGCAGGATGCACGAGGGTAGCGGGGGAAACACCATATATTTT. Its translation is CASRMHEGSGGNTIYF.

The chain recombines TRBV9 with TRBJ1-1, with a weak D call TRBD1 (5 bases). The CDR3 spans 16 residues. V lost 0 bases, J lost 0 bases, and 12 bases lay in between. Per germline, CDR1 SGDLS and CDR2 YYNGEE. The CDR3: CASSVGGGSMNTEAFF. The CDR3 DNA sequence: TGTGCCAGCAGCGTAGGCGGGGGGTCCATGAACACTGAAGCTTTCTTT.

The V and J genes are TRBV5-1 and TRBJ2-3; 9 bases are a match to TRBD1. Germline CDR1 SGHRS, CDR2 YFSETQ. With V trimmed by 7 bases and J by 1 base, 13 bases remained unmatched. The CDR3 extends over 17 amino acids. The CDR3 DNA is TGCGCCAGCGTCCCCTTAACAGGGGGCGCCGGCACAGATACGCAGTATTTT. Translating gives CASVPLTGGAGTDTQYF.

As to this clone: At one of its ends the junction is not consistent with the germline gene, which may arise from a read error. The rearrangement uses TRBV5-6 and TRBJ1-6, with D possibly being TRBD1 (6 bases). Germline V gene lookup returns CDR1 SGHDT and CDR2 YYEEEE. CDR3 length: 16 amino acids. The CDR3: CASRLQGSSYNPPLHF. CDR3 DNA: TGTGCCAGCAGGTTACAGGGAAGCTCCTATAATCCACCCCTCCACTTT.